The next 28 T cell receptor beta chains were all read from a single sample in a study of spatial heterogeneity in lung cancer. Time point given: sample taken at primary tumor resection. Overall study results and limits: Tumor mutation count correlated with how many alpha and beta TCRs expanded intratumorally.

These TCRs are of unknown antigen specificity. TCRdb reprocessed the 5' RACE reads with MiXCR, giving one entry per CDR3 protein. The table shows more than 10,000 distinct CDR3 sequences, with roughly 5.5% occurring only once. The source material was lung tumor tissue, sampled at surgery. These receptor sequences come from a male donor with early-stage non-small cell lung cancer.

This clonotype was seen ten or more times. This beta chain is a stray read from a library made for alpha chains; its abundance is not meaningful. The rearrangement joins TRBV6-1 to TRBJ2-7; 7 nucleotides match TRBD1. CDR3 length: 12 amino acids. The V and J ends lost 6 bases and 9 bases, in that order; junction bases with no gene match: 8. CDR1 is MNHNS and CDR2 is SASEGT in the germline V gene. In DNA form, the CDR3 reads TGTGCCAGCAGGCAGACAGGGCGAGCGCAGTACTTC. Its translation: CASRQTGRAQYF.

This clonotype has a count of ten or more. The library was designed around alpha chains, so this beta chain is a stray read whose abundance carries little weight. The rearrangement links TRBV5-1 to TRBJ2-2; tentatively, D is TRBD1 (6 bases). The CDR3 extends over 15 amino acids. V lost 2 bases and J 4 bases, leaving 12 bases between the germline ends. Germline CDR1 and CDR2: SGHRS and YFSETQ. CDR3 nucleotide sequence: TGCGCCAGCAGCTTTGGAGACAGGCCCACCGGGGAGCTGTTTTTT. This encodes CASSFGDRPTGELFF.

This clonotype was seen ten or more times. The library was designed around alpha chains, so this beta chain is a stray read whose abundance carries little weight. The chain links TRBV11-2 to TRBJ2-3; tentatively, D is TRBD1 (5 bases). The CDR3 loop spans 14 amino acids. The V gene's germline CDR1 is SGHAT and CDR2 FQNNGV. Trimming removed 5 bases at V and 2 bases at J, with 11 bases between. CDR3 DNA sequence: TGTGCCAGCAGCAGGGGCCCCATCACAGATACGCAGTATTTT. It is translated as CASSRGPITDTQYF.

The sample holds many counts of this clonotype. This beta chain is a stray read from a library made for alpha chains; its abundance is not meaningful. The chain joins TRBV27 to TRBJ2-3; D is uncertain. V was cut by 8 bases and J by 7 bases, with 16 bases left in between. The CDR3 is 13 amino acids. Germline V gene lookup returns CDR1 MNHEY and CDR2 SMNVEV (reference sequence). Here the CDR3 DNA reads TGTGCCAGCGGGTTTCCTAACATGCATACGCAGTATTTT. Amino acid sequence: CASGFPNMHTQYF.

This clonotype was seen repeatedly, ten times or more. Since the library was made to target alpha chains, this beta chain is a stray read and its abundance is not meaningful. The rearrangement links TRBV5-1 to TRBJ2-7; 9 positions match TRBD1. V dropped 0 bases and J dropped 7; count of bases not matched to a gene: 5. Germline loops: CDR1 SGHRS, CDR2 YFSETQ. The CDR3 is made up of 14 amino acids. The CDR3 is CASSLEDRGREQYF. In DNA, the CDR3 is TGCGCCAGCAGCTTGGAGGACAGGGGTCGGGAGCAGTACTTC. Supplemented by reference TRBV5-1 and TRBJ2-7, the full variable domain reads KAGVTQTPRYLIKTRGQQVTLSCSPISGHRSVSWYQQTPGQGLQFLFEYFSETQRNKGNFPGRFSGRQFSNSRSEMNVSTLELGDSALYLCASSLEDRGREQYFGPGTRLTVT.

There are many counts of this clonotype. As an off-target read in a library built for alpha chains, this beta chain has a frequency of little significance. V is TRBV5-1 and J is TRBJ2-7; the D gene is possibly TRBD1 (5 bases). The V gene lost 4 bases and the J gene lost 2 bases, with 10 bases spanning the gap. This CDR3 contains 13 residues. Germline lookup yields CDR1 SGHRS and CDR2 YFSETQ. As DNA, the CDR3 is TGCGCCAGCAGCGCAGGGCGAACCTACGAGCAGTACTTC. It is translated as CASSAGRTYEQYF.

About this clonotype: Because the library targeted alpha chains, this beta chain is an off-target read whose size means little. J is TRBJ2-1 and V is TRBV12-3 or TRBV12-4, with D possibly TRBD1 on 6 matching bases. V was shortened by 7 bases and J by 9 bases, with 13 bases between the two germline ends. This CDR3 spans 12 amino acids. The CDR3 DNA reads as TGTGCCAGCATGGGGGCAGGGCCTGAGCAGTTCTTC. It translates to CASMGAGPEQFF.

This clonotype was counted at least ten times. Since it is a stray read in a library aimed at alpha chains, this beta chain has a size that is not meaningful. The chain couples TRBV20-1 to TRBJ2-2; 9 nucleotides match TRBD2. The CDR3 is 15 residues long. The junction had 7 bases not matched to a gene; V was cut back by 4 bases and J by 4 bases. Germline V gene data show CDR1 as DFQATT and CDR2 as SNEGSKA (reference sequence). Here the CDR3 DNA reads TGCAGTGCTAAGGGCACTAGCGGGCGCACCGGGGAGCTGTTTTTT. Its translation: CSAKGTSGRTGELFF.

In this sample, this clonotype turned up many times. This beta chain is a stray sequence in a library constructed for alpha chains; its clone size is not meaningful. The CDR3 is CSVDAGGNYGYTF. As DNA, the CDR3 is TGCAGCGTTGACGCAGGGGGCAACTATGGCTACACCTTC. The rearrangement uses TRBV29-1 and TRBJ1-2; 8 positions match TRBD1. Germline CDR1 reads SQVTM; CDR2 reads ANQGSEA. V shed 3 bases, J shed 2 bases, and the junction held 2 bases outside the gene matches. The CDR3 length is 13 residues.

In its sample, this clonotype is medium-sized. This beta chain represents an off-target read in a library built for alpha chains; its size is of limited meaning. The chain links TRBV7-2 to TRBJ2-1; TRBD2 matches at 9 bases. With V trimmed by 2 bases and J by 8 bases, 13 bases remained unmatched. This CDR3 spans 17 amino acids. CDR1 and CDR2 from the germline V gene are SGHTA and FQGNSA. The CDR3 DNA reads TGTGCCAGCAGCTTAATCAGCGGGGGGTTTGAGGGCGATGAGCAGTTCTTC. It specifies CASSLISGGFEGDEQFF.

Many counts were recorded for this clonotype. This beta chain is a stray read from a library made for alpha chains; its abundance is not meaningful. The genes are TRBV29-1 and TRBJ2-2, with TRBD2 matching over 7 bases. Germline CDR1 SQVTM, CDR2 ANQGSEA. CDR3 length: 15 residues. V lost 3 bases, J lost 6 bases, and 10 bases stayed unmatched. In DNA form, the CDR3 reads TGCAGCGTTGACATAAGCGGGGTGGAGTCCGGGGAGCTGTTTTTT. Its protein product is CSVDISGVESGELFF.

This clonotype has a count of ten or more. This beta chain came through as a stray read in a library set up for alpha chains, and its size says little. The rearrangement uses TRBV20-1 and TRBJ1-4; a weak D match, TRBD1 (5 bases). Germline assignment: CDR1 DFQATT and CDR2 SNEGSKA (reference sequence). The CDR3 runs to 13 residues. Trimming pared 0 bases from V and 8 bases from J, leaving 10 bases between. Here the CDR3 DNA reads TGCAGTGCTAGAGACGGGGGTAGCGAAAAACTGTTTTTT. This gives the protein CSARDGGSEKLFF.

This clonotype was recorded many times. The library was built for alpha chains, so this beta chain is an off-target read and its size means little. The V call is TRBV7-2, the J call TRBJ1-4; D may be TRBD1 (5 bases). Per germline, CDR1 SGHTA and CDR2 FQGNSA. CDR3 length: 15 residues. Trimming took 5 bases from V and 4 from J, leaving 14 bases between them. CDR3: CASSPFRGRNEKLFF. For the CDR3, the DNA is TGTGCCAGCAGCCCATTCCGGGGCCGTAATGAAAAACTGTTTTTT. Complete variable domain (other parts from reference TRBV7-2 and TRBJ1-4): GAGVSQSPSNKVTEKGKDVELRCDPISGHTALYWYRQSLGQGLEFLIYFQGNSAPDKSGLPSDRFSAERTGGSVSTLTIQRTQQEDSAVYLCASSPFRGRNEKLFFGSGTQLSVL.

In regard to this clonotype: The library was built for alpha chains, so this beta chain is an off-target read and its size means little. CDR3 nucleotides: TGTGCCAGCAGCGTAGACGGGCGCGCGGTCGGGGAGCTGTTTTTT. Amino acid sequence: CASSVDGRAVGELFF. This chain connects TRBV9 to TRBJ2-2; D ambiguous. Germline CDR1 reads SGDLS; CDR2 reads YYNGEE. Trimming cost V 0 bases and J 7 bases, with 13 bases left between them. This CDR3 region has 15 residues.

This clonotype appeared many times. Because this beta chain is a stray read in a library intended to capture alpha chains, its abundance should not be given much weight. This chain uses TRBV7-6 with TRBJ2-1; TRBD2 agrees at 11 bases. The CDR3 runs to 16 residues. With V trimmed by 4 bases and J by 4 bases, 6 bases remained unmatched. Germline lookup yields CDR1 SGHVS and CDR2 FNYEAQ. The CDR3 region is CASSSLAGGAYNEQFF. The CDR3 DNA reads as TGTGCCAGCAGCTCCTTAGCGGGGGGGGCTTACAATGAGCAGTTCTTC. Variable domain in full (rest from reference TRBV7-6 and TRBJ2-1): GAGVSQSPRYKVTKRGQDVALRCDPISGHVSLYWYRQALGQGPEFLTYFNYEAQQDKSGLPNDRFSAERPEGSISTLTIQRTEQRDSAMYRCASSSLAGGAYNEQFFGPGTRLTVL.

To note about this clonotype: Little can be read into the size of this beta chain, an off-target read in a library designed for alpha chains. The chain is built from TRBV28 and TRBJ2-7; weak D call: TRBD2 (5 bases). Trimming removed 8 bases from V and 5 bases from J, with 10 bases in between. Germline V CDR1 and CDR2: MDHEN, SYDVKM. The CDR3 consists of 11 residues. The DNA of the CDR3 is TGTGCCAGCGAGGGAGTCAACGAGCAGTACTTC. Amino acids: CASEGVNEQYF.

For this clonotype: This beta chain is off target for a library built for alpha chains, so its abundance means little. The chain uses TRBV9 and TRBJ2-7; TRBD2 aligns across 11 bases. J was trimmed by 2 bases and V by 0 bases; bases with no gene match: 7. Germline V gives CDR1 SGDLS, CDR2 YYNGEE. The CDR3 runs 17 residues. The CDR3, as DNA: TGTGCCAGCAGCGTAGGCCTAGCGGGGGGCCCCCCCTACGAGCAGTACTTC. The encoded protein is CASSVGLAGGPPYEQYF.

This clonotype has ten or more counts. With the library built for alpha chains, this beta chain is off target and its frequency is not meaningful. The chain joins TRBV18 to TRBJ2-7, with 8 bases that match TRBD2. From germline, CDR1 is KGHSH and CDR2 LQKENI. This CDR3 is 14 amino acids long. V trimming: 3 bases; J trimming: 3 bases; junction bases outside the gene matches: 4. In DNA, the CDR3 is TGTGCCAGCTCACCGCGGGAGGACCTCTACGAGCAGTACTTC. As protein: CASSPREDLYEQYF.

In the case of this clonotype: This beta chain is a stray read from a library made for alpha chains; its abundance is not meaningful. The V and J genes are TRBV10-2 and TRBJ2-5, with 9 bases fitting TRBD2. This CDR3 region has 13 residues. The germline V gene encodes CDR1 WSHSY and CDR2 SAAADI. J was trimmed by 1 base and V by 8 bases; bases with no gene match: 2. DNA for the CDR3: TGCGCCAGCCTGACTAGCGGCCAAGAGACCCAGTACTTC. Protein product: CASLTSGQETQYF.

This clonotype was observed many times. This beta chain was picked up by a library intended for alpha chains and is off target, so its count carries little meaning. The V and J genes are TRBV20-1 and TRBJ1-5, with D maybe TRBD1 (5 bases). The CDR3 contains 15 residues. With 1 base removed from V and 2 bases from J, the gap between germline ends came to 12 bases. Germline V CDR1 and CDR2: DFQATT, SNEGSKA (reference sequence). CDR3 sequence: CSARVGSGRNQPQHF. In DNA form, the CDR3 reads TGCAGTGCTAGAGTTGGGTCGGGGCGCAATCAGCCCCAGCATTTT.

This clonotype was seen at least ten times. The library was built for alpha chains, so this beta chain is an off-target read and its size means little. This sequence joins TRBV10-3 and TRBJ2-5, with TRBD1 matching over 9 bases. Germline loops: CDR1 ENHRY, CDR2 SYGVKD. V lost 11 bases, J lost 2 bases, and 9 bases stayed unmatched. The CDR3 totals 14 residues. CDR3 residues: CAARGQGRQETQYF. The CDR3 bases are TGTGCCGCCCGCGGACAGGGGAGGCAAGAGACCCAGTACTTC.

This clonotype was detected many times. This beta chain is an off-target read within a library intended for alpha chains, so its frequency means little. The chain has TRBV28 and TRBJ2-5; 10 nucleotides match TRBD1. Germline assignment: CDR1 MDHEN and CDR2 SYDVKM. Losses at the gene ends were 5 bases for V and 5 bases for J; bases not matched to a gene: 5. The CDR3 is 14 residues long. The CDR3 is CASSVPDRGETQYF. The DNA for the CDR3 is TGTGCCAGCAGTGTTCCGGACAGGGGGGAGACCCAGTACTTC.

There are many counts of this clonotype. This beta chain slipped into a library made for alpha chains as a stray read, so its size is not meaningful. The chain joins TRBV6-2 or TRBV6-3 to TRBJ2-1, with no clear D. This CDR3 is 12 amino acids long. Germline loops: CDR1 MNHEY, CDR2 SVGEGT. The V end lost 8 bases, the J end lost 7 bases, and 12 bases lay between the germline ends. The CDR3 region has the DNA TGTGCCAGCGCGGACCTGACAAATGAGCAGTTCTTC. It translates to CASADLTNEQFF.

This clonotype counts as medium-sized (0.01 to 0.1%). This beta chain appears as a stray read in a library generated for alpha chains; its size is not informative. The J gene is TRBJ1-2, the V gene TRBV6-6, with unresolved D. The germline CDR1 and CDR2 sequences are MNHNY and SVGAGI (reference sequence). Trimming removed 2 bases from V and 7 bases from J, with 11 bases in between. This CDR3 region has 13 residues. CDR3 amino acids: CASSYPLRGGYTF. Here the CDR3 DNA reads TGTGCCAGCAGTTACCCATTACGGGGTGGCTACACCTTC.

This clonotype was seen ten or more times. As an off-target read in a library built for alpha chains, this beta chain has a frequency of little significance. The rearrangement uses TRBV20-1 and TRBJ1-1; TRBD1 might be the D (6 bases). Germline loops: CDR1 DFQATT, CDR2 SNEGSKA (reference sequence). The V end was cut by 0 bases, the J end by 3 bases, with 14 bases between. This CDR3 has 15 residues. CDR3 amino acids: CSARDGGGLDTEAFF. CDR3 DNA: TGCAGTGCTAGAGATGGGGGCGGGTTGGACACTGAAGCTTTCTTT.

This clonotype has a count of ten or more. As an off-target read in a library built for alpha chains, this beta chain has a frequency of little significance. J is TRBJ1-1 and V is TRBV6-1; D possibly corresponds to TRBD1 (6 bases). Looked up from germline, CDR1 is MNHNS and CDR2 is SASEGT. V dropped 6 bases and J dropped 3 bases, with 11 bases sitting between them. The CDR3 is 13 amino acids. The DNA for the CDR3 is TGTGCCAGCAGGGGGGGGGCTGACACTGAAGCTTTCTTT. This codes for CASRGGADTEAFF.

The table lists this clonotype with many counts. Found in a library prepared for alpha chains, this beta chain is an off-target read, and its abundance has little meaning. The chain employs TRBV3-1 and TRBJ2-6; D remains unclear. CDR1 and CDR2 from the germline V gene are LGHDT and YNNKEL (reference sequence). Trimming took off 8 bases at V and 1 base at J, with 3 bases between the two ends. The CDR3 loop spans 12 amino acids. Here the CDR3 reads CASGSGANVLTF. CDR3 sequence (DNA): TGTGCCAGCGGTTCTGGGGCCAACGTCCTGACTTTC.

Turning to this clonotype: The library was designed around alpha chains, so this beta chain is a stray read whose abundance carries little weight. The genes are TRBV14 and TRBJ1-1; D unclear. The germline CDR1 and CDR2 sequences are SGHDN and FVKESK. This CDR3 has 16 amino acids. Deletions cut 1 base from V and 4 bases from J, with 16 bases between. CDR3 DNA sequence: TGTGCCAGCAGCCAAGGGATCAGTTGGGAGTTCACTGAAGCTTTCTTT. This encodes CASSQGISWEFTEAFF.